This T cell receptor beta chain came from a study of cytomegalovirus exposure and HLA in healthy donors. This clone is a singleton in its sample. The PCR was carried out with 60 Vbeta primers and 13 Jbeta primers. The method was immunoSEQ multiplex PCR; TCRdb's version includes in-frame clones alone and lacks a portion of them. The sample includes some 67,000 clones, approximately 80% seen only once; the top ten take 2.5% to 3%. V lost 5 bases, J lost 5 bases, and 13 bases stayed unmatched. Germline lookup yields CDR1 LNHDA and CDR2 SQIVND (reference sequence). CDR3 length equals 16 residues. Input material: PBMCs. The chain links TRBV19 to TRBJ1-2; 8 nucleotides agree with TRBD1. This TCR was recovered from a woman younger than 45 in good health and CMV-seronegative. The chain's CDR3 is CASSPGTGTSRYGYTF. DNA of the CDR3: TGTGCCAGTAGTCCCGGGACAGGTACTTCTCGGTATGGCTACACCTTC.